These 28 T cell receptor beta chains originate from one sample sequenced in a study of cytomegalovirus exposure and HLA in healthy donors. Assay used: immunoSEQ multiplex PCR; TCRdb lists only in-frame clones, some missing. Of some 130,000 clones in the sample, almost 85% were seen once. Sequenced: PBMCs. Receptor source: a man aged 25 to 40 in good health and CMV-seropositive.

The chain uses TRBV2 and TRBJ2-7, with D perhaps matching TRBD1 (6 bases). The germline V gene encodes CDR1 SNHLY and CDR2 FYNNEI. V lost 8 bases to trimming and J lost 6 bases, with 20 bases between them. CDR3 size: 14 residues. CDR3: CASRWGHLVREQYF. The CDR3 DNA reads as TGTGCCAGCCGATGGGGACATCTCGTTCGCGAGCAGTACTTC.

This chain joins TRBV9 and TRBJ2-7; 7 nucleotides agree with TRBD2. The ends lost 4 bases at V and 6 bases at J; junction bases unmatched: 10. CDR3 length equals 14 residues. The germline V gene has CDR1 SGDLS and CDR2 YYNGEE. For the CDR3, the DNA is TGTGCCAGCAGCCCTAGCGGTCAGGGCGGCGAGCAGTACTTC. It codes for CASSPSGQGGEQYF.

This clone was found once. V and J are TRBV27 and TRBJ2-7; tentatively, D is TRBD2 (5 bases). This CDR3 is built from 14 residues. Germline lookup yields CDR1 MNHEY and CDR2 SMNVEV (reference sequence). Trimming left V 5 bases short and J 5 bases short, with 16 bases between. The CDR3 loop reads CASSLLHSADEQYF. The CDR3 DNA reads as TGTGCCAGCAGTCTCCTCCACTCAGCGGACGAGCAGTACTTC.

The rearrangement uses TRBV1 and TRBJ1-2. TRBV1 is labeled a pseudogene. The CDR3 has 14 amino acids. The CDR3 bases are TGCACCAGCGTCCCCGGAGGGTATAACTATGGCTACACCTTC. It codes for CTSVPGGYNYGYTF.

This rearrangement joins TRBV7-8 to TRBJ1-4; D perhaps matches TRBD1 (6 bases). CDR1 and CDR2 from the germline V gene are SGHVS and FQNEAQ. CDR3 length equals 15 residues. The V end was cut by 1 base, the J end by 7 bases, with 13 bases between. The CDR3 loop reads CASSLVGGAGEKLFF. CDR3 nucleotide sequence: TGTGCCAGCAGCTTAGTTGGGGGCGCGGGTGAAAAACTGTTTTTT.

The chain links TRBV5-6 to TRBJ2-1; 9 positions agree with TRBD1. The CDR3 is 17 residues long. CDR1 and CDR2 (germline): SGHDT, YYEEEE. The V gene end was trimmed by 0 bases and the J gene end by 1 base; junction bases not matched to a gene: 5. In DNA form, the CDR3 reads TGTGCCAGCAGCTTGGGGACAGGGGAAATTTCCTACAATGAGCAGTTCTTC. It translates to CASSLGTGEISYNEQFF.

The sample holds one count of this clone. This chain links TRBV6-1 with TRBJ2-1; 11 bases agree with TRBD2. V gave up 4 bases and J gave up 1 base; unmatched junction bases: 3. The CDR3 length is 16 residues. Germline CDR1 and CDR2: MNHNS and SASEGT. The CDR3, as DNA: TGTGCCAGCAGTGTTCTAGCGGGGGGTTCCTACAATGAGCAGTTCTTC. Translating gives CASSVLAGGSYNEQFF.

This CDR3 reads CASRVEARGTEAFF. The CDR3 coding sequence is TGTGCCAGCAGGGTGGAAGCGCGGGGCACTGAAGCTTTCTTT. This chain connects TRBV7-8 to TRBJ1-1, with unresolved D. Trimming cost V 6 bases and J 4 bases, with 15 bases left between them. CDR1 and CDR2 from the germline V gene are SGHVS and FQNEAQ. This CDR3 has 14 residues.

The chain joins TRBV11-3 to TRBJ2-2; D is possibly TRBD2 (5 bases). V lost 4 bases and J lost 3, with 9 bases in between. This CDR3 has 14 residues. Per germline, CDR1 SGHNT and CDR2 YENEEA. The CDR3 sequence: CASSSGIYTGELFF. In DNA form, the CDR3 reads TGTGCCAGCAGCTCCGGGATTTACACCGGGGAGCTGTTTTTT. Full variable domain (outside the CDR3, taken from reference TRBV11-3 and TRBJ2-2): EAGVVQSPRYKIIEKKQPVAFWCNPISGHNTLYWYLQNLGQGPELLIRYENEEAVDDSQLPKDRFSAERLKGVDSTLKIQPAELGDSAVYLCASSSGIYTGELFFGEGSRLTVL.

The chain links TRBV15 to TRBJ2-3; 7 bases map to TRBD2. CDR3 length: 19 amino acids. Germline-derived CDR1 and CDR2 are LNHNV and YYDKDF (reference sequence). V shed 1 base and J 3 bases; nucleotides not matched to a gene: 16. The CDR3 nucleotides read TGTGCCACCAGCAGAGTCCCACCGGGAGGACAAGGTGTGACAGATACGCAGTATTTT. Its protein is CATSRVPPGGQGVTDTQYF.

The CDR3 nucleotides read TGTGCCAGTAGTGTCGGTGCAGATACGCAGTATTTT. It yields the protein CASSVGADTQYF. The chain is built from TRBV19 and TRBJ2-3; the D is unclear. V was shortened by 5 bases and J by 4 bases, with 7 bases between the two germline ends. The CDR3 runs 12 residues. Per the germline V gene, CDR1 is LNHDA and CDR2 is SQIVND (reference sequence).

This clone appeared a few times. The CDR3 DNA follows: TGTGCCAGCAGCTTTGGTAGCGGCAATGAGCAGTTCTTC. Translating gives CASSFGSGNEQFF. The chain joins TRBV7-9 to TRBJ2-1; D possibly corresponds to TRBD2 (6 bases). V was shortened by 3 bases and J by 6 bases, with 9 bases between the two germline ends. The CDR3 is made up of 13 amino acids. Germline V lookup: CDR1 SEHNR, CDR2 FQNEAQ (reference sequence).

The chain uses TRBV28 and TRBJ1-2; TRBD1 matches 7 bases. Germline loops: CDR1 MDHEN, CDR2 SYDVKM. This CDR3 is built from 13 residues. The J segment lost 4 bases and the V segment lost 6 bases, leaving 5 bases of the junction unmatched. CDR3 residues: CASSGQALYGYTF. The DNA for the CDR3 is TGTGCCAGCAGCGGACAGGCCCTCTATGGCTACACCTTC.

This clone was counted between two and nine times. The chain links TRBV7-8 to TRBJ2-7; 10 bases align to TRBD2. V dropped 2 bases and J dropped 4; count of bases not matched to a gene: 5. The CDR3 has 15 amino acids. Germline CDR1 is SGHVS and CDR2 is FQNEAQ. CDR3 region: CASSLQRGGIYEQYF. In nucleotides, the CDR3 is TGTGCCAGCAGCTTACAGCGGGGGGGCATTTACGAGCAGTACTTC.

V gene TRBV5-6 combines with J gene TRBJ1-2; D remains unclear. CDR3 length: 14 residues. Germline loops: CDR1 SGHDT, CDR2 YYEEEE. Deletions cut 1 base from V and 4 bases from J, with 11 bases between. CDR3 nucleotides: TGTGCCAGCAGCTTGATTGGCAGTTCCTATGGCTACACCTTC. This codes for CASSLIGSSYGYTF. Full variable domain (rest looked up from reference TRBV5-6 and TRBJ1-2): DAGVTQSPTHLIKTRGQQVTLRCSPKSGHDTVSWYQQALGQGPQFIFQYYEEEERQRGNFPDRFSGHQFPNYSSELNVNALLLGDSALYLCASSLIGSSYGYTFGSGTRLTVV.

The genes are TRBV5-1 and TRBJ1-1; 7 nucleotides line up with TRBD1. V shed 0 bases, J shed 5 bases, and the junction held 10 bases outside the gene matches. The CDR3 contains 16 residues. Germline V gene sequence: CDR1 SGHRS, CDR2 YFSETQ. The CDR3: CASSLEGAPRGTEAFF. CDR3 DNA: TGCGCCAGCAGCTTGGAGGGGGCGCCCCGGGGGACTGAAGCTTTCTTT.

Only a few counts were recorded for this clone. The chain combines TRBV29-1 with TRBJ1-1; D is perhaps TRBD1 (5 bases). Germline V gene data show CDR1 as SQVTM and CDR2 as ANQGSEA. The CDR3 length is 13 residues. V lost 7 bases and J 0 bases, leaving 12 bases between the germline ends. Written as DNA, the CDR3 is TGCAGCGCCCAGACAGCTTTGAACACTGAAGCTTTCTTT. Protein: CSAQTALNTEAFF.

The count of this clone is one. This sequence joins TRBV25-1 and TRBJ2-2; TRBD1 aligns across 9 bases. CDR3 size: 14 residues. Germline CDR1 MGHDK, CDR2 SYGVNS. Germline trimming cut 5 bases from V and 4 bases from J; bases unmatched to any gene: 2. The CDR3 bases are TGTGCCAGCAGTCGGACAGGGGTCACCGGGGAGCTGTTTTTT. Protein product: CASSRTGVTGELFF.

Here the CDR3 DNA reads TGCGCCAGCAGCTTGCTGAGCGGGAGCGGATACGAGCAGTACTTC. Protein product: CASSLLSGSGYEQYF. The gene calls are TRBV5-1 and TRBJ2-7; 8 bases agree with TRBD2. Trimming at V came to 1 base and at J to 4 bases, leaving 7 bases not matched to a gene. Germline V gives CDR1 SGHRS, CDR2 YFSETQ. This CDR3 is built from 15 residues.

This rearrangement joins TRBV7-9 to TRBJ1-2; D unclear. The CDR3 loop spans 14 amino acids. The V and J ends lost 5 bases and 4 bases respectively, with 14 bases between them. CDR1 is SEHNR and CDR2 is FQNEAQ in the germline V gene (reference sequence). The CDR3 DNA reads TGTGCCAGCAGCCCTGGAGATGTAAGCTATGGCTACACCTTC. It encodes CASSPGDVSYGYTF.

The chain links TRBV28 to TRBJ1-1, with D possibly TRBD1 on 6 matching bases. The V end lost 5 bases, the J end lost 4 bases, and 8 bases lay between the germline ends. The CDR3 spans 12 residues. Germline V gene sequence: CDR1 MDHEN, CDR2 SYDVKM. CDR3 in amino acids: CASSGQFTEAFF. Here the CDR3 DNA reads TGTGCCAGCAGTGGACAGTTCACTGAAGCTTTCTTT.

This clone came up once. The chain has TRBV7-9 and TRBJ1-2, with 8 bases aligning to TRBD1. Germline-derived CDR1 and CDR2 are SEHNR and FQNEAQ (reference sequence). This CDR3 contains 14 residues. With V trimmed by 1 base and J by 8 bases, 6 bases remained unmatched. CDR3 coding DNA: TGTGCCAGCAGCTTAGACGCAGGGGGCATGGGCTACACCTTC. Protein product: CASSLDAGGMGYTF.

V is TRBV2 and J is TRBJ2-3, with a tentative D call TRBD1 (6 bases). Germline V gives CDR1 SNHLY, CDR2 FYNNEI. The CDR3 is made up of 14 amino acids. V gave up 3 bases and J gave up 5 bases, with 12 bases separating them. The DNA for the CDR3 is TGTGCCAGCAGTGAGGACAGCCCGGAAGATACGCAGTATTTT. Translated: CASSEDSPEDTQYF.

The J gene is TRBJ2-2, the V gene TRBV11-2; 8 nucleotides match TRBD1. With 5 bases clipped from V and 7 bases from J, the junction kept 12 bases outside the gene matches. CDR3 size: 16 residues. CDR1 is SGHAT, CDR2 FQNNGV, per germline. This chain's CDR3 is CASSPSVPGGIGELFF. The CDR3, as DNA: TGTGCCAGCAGCCCTAGCGTGCCAGGGGGCATCGGGGAGCTGTTTTTT.

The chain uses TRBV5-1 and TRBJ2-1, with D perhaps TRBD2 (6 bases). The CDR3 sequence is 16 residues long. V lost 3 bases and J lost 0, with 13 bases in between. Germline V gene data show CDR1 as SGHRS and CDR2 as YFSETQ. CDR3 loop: CASSYLSGSSYNEQFF. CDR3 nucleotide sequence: TGCGCCAGCAGCTACCTTAGCGGAAGCTCCTACAATGAGCAGTTCTTC. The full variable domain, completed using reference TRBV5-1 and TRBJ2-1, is KAGVTQTPRYLIKTRGQQVTLSCSPISGHRSVSWYQQTPGQGLQFLFEYFSETQRNKGNFPGRFSGRQFSNSRSEMNVSTLELGDSALYLCASSYLSGSSYNEQFFGPGTRLTVL.

CDR3 loop: CASSHHLAGGPDTQYF. For the CDR3, the DNA is TGTGCCAGCAGTCACCACCTAGCGGGGGGGCCGGATACGCAGTATTTT. The chain couples TRBV27 to TRBJ2-3, with 12 bases matching TRBD2. Germline trimming cut 5 bases from V and 6 bases from J; bases unmatched to any gene: 9. The CDR3 covers 16 residues. Germline-derived CDR1 and CDR2 are MNHEY and SMNVEV (reference sequence).

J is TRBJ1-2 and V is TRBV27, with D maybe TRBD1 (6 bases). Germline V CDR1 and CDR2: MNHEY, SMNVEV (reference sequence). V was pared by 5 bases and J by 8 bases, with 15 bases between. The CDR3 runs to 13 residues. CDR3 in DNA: TGTGCCAGCAGTGAGACATCAGGACAGGGCTACACCTTC. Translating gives CASSETSGQGYTF.

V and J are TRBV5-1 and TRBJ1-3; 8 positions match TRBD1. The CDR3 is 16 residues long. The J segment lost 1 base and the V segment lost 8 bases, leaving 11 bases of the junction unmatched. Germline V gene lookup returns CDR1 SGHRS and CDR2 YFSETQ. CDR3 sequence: CASTTGDTWSGNTIYF. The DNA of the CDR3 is TGCGCCAGTACGACAGGGGATACATGGTCTGGAAACACCATATATTTT.